The subject of this entry is one T cell receptor (beta chain). This CDR3 contains 12 residues. Germline V gives CDR1 SEHNR, CDR2 FQNEAQ (reference sequence). Trimming pared 2 bases from V and 7 bases from J, leaving 8 bases between. This entry is derived from a study of blood T cell repertoires in COVID-19. Per the original data handling: Amplification of reference gene primers was used by the study to estimate nucleated cell counts. The data were produced by immunoSEQ multiplex PCR, yet TCRdb's version contains in-frame clones alone and is incomplete. D and trimming come from the DNA, and the V and J calls and clone size come from that table. This sample has fewer than 250,000 clones, with 85% to 90% found just once.

The sequence was collected from a man aged 45-65 years with acute or convalescent COVID-19. This chain uses TRBV7-9 with TRBJ1-2, with no clear D. The source material was peripheral blood. CDR3 amino acids: CASSLSTAGYTF. CDR3 DNA sequence: TGTGCCAGCAGCTTAAGTACAGCTGGCTACACCTTC.